A single T cell receptor beta chain is shown here with its context. This record belongs to a study of blood T cell repertoires in COVID-19. Study in general: The samples span acute and convalescent COVID-19 from the United States, Italy and Spain.

The ends were cut back, 6 bases at V and 4 bases at J, with 21 bases in the middle. The CDR3 has 16 residues. Germline CDR1 KGHSH, CDR2 LQKENI. This table comes from immunoSEQ multiplex PCR, and its TCRdb copy is limited to in-frame clones, with some not included. The table shows roughly 120,000 clones, with approximately 85% occurring only once. The material sequenced was peripheral blood. V gene TRBV18 combines with J gene TRBJ1-1; no reliable D call. This TCR was sampled from a woman aged 55-70 years with acute or convalescent COVID-19. The CDR3 sequence is CASSPSSAGTGTEAFF. CDR3 nucleotides: TGTGCCAGCTCCCCTTCGAGCGCTGGTACTGGCACTGAAGCTTTCTTT.